Listed below are T cell receptor beta chains from one sample, sequenced in a study of OX40 agonist ivuxolimab in advanced cancers. TCRdb's table, derived via immunoSEQ multiplex PCR, lists solely in-frame clones and lacks some. The sample records fewer than 45,000 clones, around 80% being singletons. Sequenced material: CD4+ or CD8+ T cells sorted from blood, taken in a trial of the OX40 agonist ivuxolimab. The receptors come from an adult with an advanced solid tumor such as melanoma, head and neck, liver or kidney cancer. The CDR3 runs from the conserved cysteine through the conserved F or W.

cdr3_aa	v_call	j_call
CAWGATGDYGYTF	TRBV30	TRBJ1-2
CASSRRGQVYRNEQFF	TRBV14	TRBJ2-1
CASSQDPQGDGGYTF	TRBV5-1	TRBJ1-2
CASSKEEREILASTDTQYF	TRBV21-1	TRBJ2-3
CASSELADLFQETQYF	TRBV19	TRBJ2-5
CAISALISGANVLTF	TRBV10-3	TRBJ2-6
CASSFYPDRGLYEQYF	TRBV27	TRBJ2-7
CASSLSIRSGYTF	TRBV27	TRBJ1-2
CASSPPSGSSGNTIYF	TRBV18	TRBJ1-3
CASREGANTGELFF	TRBV9	TRBJ2-2
CASSLGQDHYGYTF	TRBV18	TRBJ1-2
CASRPPGGGHGYTF	TRBV6-5	TRBJ1-2
CASSLTSGRVYNEQFF	TRBV27	TRBJ2-1
CASSTWDRAYEQYF	TRBV19	TRBJ2-7
CASSANMGTGLNTGELFF	TRBV9	TRBJ2-2
CASSSLAGNTGELFF	TRBV5-1	TRBJ2-2
CSVLITGSYEQYF	TRBV29-1	TRBJ2-7
CASSTQGGPGTYEQYF	TRBV19	.
CASSLESGGLNEQFF	TRBV5-1	TRBJ2-1
CASSQGDPAYNEQFF	TRBV18	TRBJ2-1
CASNEGYGYTF	TRBV6-1	TRBJ1-2
CASSLLTGLAGNNEQFF	TRBV5-1	TRBJ2-1
CASSEAQRERFYEQYF	TRBV6-1	TRBJ2-7
CASSRDRGREQYF	TRBV13	TRBJ2-7
CASSQGQGGEKLFF	TRBV4-3	TRBJ1-4
CASRPRRTSSYNEQFF	TRBV7-2	TRBJ2-1
CASSVGQETQYF	TRBV9	TRBJ2-5
CASSLGVGTEAFF	TRBV5-5	TRBJ1-1
CASSLASGYNEQFF	TRBV28	TRBJ2-1
CASSAGQPTSTDTQYF	TRBV18	TRBJ2-3
CASSYNRAGVLGEQYF	TRBV6-5	.
CASSWTGAGANVLTF	TRBV5-5	TRBJ2-6
CASTWTGSEQYF	TRBV2	TRBJ2-7
CASNQGARNTGELFF	TRBV19	TRBJ2-2
CASSLREWSYNEQFF	TRBV13	TRBJ2-1
CASVESSSYNEQFF	TRBV6-1	TRBJ2-1
CASSLYQASGTHNEQFF	TRBV7-7	TRBJ2-1
CAIRSGTSGSNTGELFF	TRBV10-3	TRBJ2-2
CASSDPTGVPGETQYF	TRBV2	TRBJ2-5
CASRLGLEFYEQYF	TRBV5-1	TRBJ2-7